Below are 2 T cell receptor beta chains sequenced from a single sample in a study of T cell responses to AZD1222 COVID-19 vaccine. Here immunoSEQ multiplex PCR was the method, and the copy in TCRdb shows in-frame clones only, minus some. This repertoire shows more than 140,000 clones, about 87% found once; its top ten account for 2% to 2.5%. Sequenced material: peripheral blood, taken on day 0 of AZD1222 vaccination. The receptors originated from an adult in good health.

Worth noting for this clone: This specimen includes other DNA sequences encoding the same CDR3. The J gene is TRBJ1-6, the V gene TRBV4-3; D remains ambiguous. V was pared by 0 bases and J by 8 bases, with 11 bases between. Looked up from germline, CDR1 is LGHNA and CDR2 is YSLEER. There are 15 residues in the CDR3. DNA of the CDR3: TGCGCCAGCAGCCAAGATTGGACGGGAGATTCACCCCTCCACTTT. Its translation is CASSQDWTGDSPLHF.

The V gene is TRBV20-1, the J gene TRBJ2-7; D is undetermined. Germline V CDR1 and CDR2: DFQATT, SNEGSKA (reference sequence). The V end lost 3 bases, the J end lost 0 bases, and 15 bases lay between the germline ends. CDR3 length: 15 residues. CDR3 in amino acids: CSASRNQDHSYEQYF. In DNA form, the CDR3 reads TGCAGTGCTAGTCGGAACCAGGACCACTCCTACGAGCAGTACTTC.